Presented here are 30 T cell receptor beta chains from one specimen sequenced in a study of shared clonotypes between healthy human individuals. TCRdb's copy holds only in-frame clones and misses some; the assay was immunoSEQ multiplex PCR. The sample has fewer than 3 million clones; under 95% are singletons. Sequencing used naive CD4+ T cells from PBMCs. Regarding subset: CD45RA+ positively selected. These receptors were collected from a man in his late teens or twenties in good health. Some clones in this sample may be carry-over from other donors' samples.

The V and J genes are TRBV6-5 and TRBJ1-2; D perhaps matches TRBD1 (6 bases). The V end was cut by 5 bases, the J end by 8 bases, with 15 bases between. The CDR3 spans 13 residues. Germline V gene data show CDR1 as MNHEY and CDR2 as SVGAGI. For the CDR3, the DNA is TGTGCCAGCAGTCAGCGTCAGGGGTACGGCTACACCTTC. Translating gives CASSQRQGYGYTF.

This clone was observed once. The chain has TRBV7-7 and TRBJ2-7; the D is unclear. The germline V gene has CDR1 SSHAT and CDR2 FNYEAQ (reference sequence). The V and J ends lost 5 bases and 1 base respectively, with 9 bases between them. CDR3 size: 13 residues. For the CDR3, the DNA is TGTGCCAGCAGCCCATCAGGATCCTACGAGCAGTACTTC. Amino acids: CASSPSGSYEQYF.

Remarks on this clone: This sample also contains other DNA sequences that code for the same CDR3. The chain carries TRBV9 and TRBJ1-2, with D maybe TRBD1 (5 bases). The CDR3 runs 13 residues. Between the trimmed V and J ends, which lost 2 bases and 0 bases, there was a span of 5 bases. Germline assignment: CDR1 SGDLS and CDR2 YYNGEE. The CDR3: CASSVDTNYGYTF. The CDR3 DNA follows: TGTGCCAGCAGCGTGGACACTAACTATGGCTACACCTTC.

This sequence joins TRBV5-4 and TRBJ2-7; possible D gene TRBD2, 5 bases. Trimming removed 0 bases from V and 2 bases from J, with 12 bases in between. CDR1 SGHNT and CDR2 YYREEE come from the germline V gene (reference sequence). The CDR3 length is 15 residues. The CDR3 sequence is CASSLEGSGTYEQYF. The CDR3 bases are TGTGCCAGCAGCTTGGAGGGCAGCGGAACCTACGAGCAGTACTTC.

V usage is TRBV9 and J usage is TRBJ2-7; perhaps TRBD1 as D (5 bases). V lost 3 bases to trimming and J lost 0 bases, with 13 bases between them. The CDR3 is 15 amino acids. Germline CDR1 SGDLS, CDR2 YYNGEE. The DNA of the CDR3 is TGTGCCAGCAGCGGAGAGGACACGAGCTCCTACGAGCAGTACTTC. It is translated as CASSGEDTSSYEQYF. Using reference TRBV9 and TRBJ2-7 for the parts outside the CDR3, the full variable domain is DSGVTQTPKHLITATGQRVTLRCSPRSGDLSVYWYQQSLDQGLQFLIQYYNGEERAKGNILERFSAQQFPDLHSELNLSSLELGDSALYFCASSGEDTSSYEQYFGPGTRLTVT.

The chain couples TRBV2 to TRBJ1-2, with 9 nucleotides matching TRBD1. Germline values: CDR1 SNHLY, CDR2 FYNNEI. V lost 1 base to trimming and J lost 7 bases; unmatched junction nucleotides: 10. The CDR3 consists of 16 residues. This chain's CDR3 is CASSEVRDRVLGGYTF. In DNA, the CDR3 is TGTGCCAGCAGTGAAGTCCGGGACAGGGTATTGGGTGGCTACACCTTC.

The V and J genes are TRBV7-3 and TRBJ1-1; possibly TRBD1 for D (5 bases). The CDR3 loop spans 15 amino acids. The germline CDR1 and CDR2 sequences are SGHTA and FQGTGA. V was shortened by 5 bases and J by 1 base, with 14 bases between the two germline ends. CDR3 DNA: TGTGCCAGCAGCCTGGGACCGCCCAGGAACACTGAAGCTTTCTTT. Its translation: CASSLGPPRNTEAFF.

The chain links TRBV6-5 to TRBJ2-7; 10 bases map to TRBD2. V dropped 6 bases and J dropped 0; count of bases not matched to a gene: 5. CDR3 length: 15 amino acids. CDR1 and CDR2 (germline): MNHEY, SVGAGI. CDR3 residues: CASRTGTSASYEQYF. CDR3 bases: TGTGCCAGCAGAACTGGGACTAGCGCCTCCTACGAGCAGTACTTC.

The rearrangement uses TRBV7-9 and TRBJ1-1; the D is unclear. Germline CDR1 is SEHNR and CDR2 is FQNEAQ (reference sequence). The CDR3 is 12 residues long. The V gene lost 5 bases and the J gene lost 3 bases, with 7 bases spanning the gap. CDR3 sequence (DNA): TGTGCCAGCAGCCCCCAAGACACTGAAGCTTTCTTT. It encodes CASSPQDTEAFF.

The rearrangement uses TRBV1 and TRBJ2-2; the table's D call of TRBD2 was not tested on the DNA. TRBV1 is an annotated pseudogene. The CDR3 contains 14 residues. The CDR3 loop reads CTSSRETAGGELFF. The CDR3 DNA follows: TGCACCAGCAGCCGTGAGACAGCGGGCGGGGAGCTGTTTTTT.

The chain combines TRBV15 with TRBJ1-1; 7 bases are shared with TRBD1. This CDR3 comprises 13 residues. Trimming at V came to 8 bases and at J to 5 bases, leaving 8 bases not matched to a gene. Germline V gene sequence: CDR1 LNHNV, CDR2 YYDKDF (reference sequence). The CDR3 sequence: CATSRQGQTEAFF. CDR3 in DNA: TGTGCCACCTCAAGACAGGGTCAGACTGAAGCTTTCTTT.

The rearrangement links TRBV5-1 to TRBJ2-3, with a weak D call TRBD1 (6 bases). V was cut by 4 bases and J by 2 bases, with 17 bases left in between. The CDR3 runs 16 residues. Per germline, CDR1 SGHRS and CDR2 YFSETQ. The CDR3, as DNA: TGCGCCAGCAGCCTGCGGGTGGGGGCCCACACAGATACGCAGTATTTT. It is translated as CASSLRVGAHTDTQYF.

This sequence joins TRBV7-3 and TRBJ2-1, with D unclear. The V gene's germline CDR1 is SGHTA and CDR2 FQGTGA. The CDR3 is made up of 15 amino acids. V was clipped by 2 bases and J by 14 bases, with 22 bases between them. The CDR3 DNA sequence: TGTGCCAGCAGCTTAGGGCTAGTGGAACGAGCCCACGAGTTCTTC. Encoded protein: CASSLGLVERAHEFF.

This chain links TRBV13 with TRBJ1-2, with a tentative D call TRBD1 (5 bases). This CDR3 is 13 amino acids long. V dropped 3 bases and J dropped 9 bases, with 14 bases sitting between them. The germline gives CDR1 PRHDT, CDR2 FYEKMQ (reference sequence). In DNA, the CDR3 is TGTGCCAGCAGCTTGGGGGAAGGCGATAGCTACACCTTC. Protein sequence: CASSLGEGDSYTF.

The chain is built from TRBV5-5 and TRBJ1-3; D remains unclear. The CDR3 loop spans 15 amino acids. The germline V gene encodes CDR1 SGHKS and CDR2 YYEKEE (reference sequence). V shed 0 bases and J shed 0 bases, with 7 bases lying between them. CDR3 nucleotide sequence: TGTGCCAGCAGCTTGGAGGGTATCTCTGGAAACACCATATATTTT. Encoded protein: CASSLEGISGNTIYF.

This sequence joins TRBV10-3 and TRBJ1-2, with 8 bases that match TRBD1. V trimming: 6 bases; J trimming: 6 bases; junction bases outside the gene matches: 6. Germline V gene lookup returns CDR1 ENHRY and CDR2 SYGVKD. The CDR3 totals 13 residues. The CDR3 sequence is CAIREDRADGYTF. The CDR3 DNA reads TGTGCCATCAGAGAGGACAGGGCGGATGGCTACACCTTC.

This chain uses TRBV7-6 with TRBJ2-3; 15 positions match TRBD2. The germline V gene encodes CDR1 SGHVS and CDR2 FNYEAQ. Trimming cost V 5 bases and J 4 bases; bases outside gene matches: 7. The CDR3 totals 17 residues. The CDR3 DNA reads as TGTGCCAGCAGCCCCTGGACTAGCGGGAGGGAGGCAGATACGCAGTATTTT. Its protein is CASSPWTSGREADTQYF.

The chain uses TRBV5-1 and TRBJ2-7; D possibly corresponds to TRBD2 (6 bases). Germline CDR1 and CDR2: SGHRS and YFSETQ. This CDR3 region has 16 residues. Deletions cut 4 bases from V and 5 bases from J, with 22 bases between. Written as DNA, the CDR3 is TGCGCCAGCAGCCCCCGGGAGACCGAAAATCGGCACGAGCAGTACTTC. Its protein is CASSPRETENRHEQYF. Full variable domain (rest looked up from reference TRBV5-1 and TRBJ2-7): KAGVTQTPRYLIKTRGQQVTLSCSPISGHRSVSWYQQTPGQGLQFLFEYFSETQRNKGNFPGRFSGRQFSNSRSEMNVSTLELGDSALYLCASSPRETENRHEQYFGPGTRLTVT.

Regarding this clone: This sample also contains other DNA sequences that code for the same CDR3. V and J are TRBV7-9 and TRBJ2-7; D uncertain. CDR1 SEHNR and CDR2 FQNEAQ come from the germline V gene (reference sequence). CDR3 length: 14 amino acids. V was clipped by 1 base and J by 6 bases, with 13 bases between them. CDR3 residues: CASSLGVTAGEQYF. The CDR3 coding sequence is TGTGCCAGCAGCTTAGGGGTGACCGCCGGCGAGCAGTACTTC.

DNA for the CDR3: TGTGCCAGCTCACCCAAATTACAGGGGCCCCTCTCCTACGAGCAGTACTTC. Translated, it gives CASSPKLQGPLSYEQYF. The V gene is TRBV18, the J gene TRBJ2-7; 7 bases align to TRBD1. Germline trimming cut 3 bases from V and 0 bases from J; bases unmatched to any gene: 11. Germline CDR1 is KGHSH and CDR2 is LQKENI. There are 17 residues in the CDR3.

This chain connects TRBV13 to TRBJ1-5, with a tentative D call TRBD1 (6 bases). The CDR3 spans 17 residues. Trimming removed 0 bases at V and 2 bases at J, with 14 bases between. Germline V CDR1 and CDR2: PRHDT, FYEKMQ (reference sequence). Here the CDR3 DNA reads TGTGCCAGCAGCTTAGGCCCACCAGGGGTGGGCAATCAGCCCCAGCATTTT. Translated: CASSLGPPGVGNQPQHF.

The rearrangement joins TRBV11-1 to TRBJ1-1, with TRBD1 matching 9 bases. Trimming took 5 bases from V and 10 from J; bases not matched to a gene: 11. The CDR3 is 14 residues long. CDR1 is SGHAT, CDR2 FQDESV, per germline (reference sequence). Here the CDR3 DNA reads TGTGCCAGCAGCCTAAACCGGGACAGGGAGGCAGCTTTCTTT. This codes for CASSLNRDREAAFF.

The chain is built from TRBV15 and TRBJ2-3; the D gene is possibly TRBD2 (6 bases). Germline CDR1 LNHNV, CDR2 YYDKDF (reference sequence). The CDR3 is made up of 18 amino acids. Trimming left V 2 bases short and J 0 bases short, with 18 bases between. The CDR3 region is CATSRPRGTISSTDTQYF. CDR3 in DNA: TGTGCCACCAGCAGACCTCGGGGGACCATTTCTAGCACAGATACGCAGTATTTT.

A single count supports this clone. The identical CDR3 is also encoded by other nucleotide sequences in the sample. This rearrangement joins TRBV11-2 to TRBJ1-1, with 7 bases aligning to TRBD1. Trimming took 1 base from V and 1 from J; bases not matched to a gene: 3. This CDR3 is 15 amino acids long. In germline, CDR1 is SGHAT, CDR2 FQNNGV. The CDR3 DNA is TGTGCCAGCAGCTTAGCTCGACAGGGGAACACTGAAGCTTTCTTT. Its translation: CASSLARQGNTEAFF.

On this clone itself: Additional DNA sequences in this sample encode the identical CDR3. The genes are TRBV27 and TRBJ1-2; TRBD1 is a possible D gene (6 bases). The length of the CDR3 is 13 residues. Germline V gene data show CDR1 as MNHEY and CDR2 as SMNVEV (reference sequence). Trimming took 3 bases from V and 5 from J, leaving 10 bases between them. In DNA form, the CDR3 reads TGTGCCAGCAGTTTCAGGGGAGTTTATGGCTACACCTTC. It yields the protein CASSFRGVYGYTF.

J is TRBJ2-1 and V is TRBV28; 7 nucleotides agree with TRBD1. The V and J ends lost 6 bases and 6 bases, in that order; junction bases with no gene match: 14. The V gene's germline CDR1 is MDHEN and CDR2 SYDVKM. This CDR3 is 16 amino acids long. CDR3 residues: CASSLIGTAKPNEQFF. CDR3 coding DNA: TGTGCCAGCAGCCTAATCGGGACAGCTAAGCCCAATGAGCAGTTCTTC.

The CDR3 region has the DNA TGTGCCAGCAGCGAAAGACTAGCGGGCCTCACAGATACGCAGTATTTT. This codes for CASSERLAGLTDTQYF. This sequence joins TRBV7-9 and TRBJ2-3; the match to TRBD2 covers 10 bases. CDR1 is SEHNR and CDR2 is FQNEAQ in the germline V gene (reference sequence). The ends lost 5 bases at V and 2 bases at J; junction bases unmatched: 7. This CDR3 is 16 amino acids long.

The V call is TRBV6-1, the J call TRBJ2-7, with a possible D match to TRBD1 (6 bases). Germline V gives CDR1 MNHNS, CDR2 SASEGT. The ends were cut back, 10 bases at V and 3 bases at J, with 16 bases in the middle. The CDR3 loop spans 13 amino acids. CDR3 nucleotide sequence: TGTGCCATCGCCGGGACATTCTACTACGAGCAGTACTTC. Amino acids: CAIAGTFYYEQYF.

The chain carries TRBV5-1 and TRBJ1-5; 10 bases fit TRBD1. The CDR3 runs to 15 residues. The V and J ends lost 4 bases and 7 bases, in that order; junction bases with no gene match: 8. Germline CDR1 reads SGHRS; CDR2 reads YFSETQ. As DNA, the CDR3 is TGCGCCAGCAGCGCCGGGACAGGGGTGGGACAGCCCCAGCATTTT. Its translation is CASSAGTGVGQPQHF.

This chain links TRBV6-1 with TRBJ1-1; D is uncertain. This CDR3 is built from 12 residues. V lost 5 bases to trimming and J lost 11 bases, with 15 bases between them. CDR1 and CDR2 from the germline V gene are MNHNS and SASEGT. The CDR3 DNA reads as TGTGCCAGCAGTCCACGGCTCCTGAGCGCTTTCTTT. Amino acids: CASSPRLLSAFF.